The entry below describes one T cell receptor beta chain. Its antigen is not identified. Per germline, CDR1 SGHRS and CDR2 YFSETQ. The CDR3 covers 14 residues. V lost 4 bases to trimming and J lost 5 bases, with 14 bases between them. TCRdb recomputed calls from the 5' RACE reads with MiXCR, one row per CDR3 protein. There are tens of thousands of distinct CDR3 sequences in the sample; roughly 14% occur only once, and around 31% lies in the top ten. The sample comes from a study of T-cell memory formation after mild COVID-19. Looking at the study overall: TCR clusters were mostly donor specific.

Study results and caveats: Clones shrinking between day 15 and 85 showed a balanced CD4/CD8 split, and those that grew later tilted toward CD4+.

The chain employs TRBV5-1 and TRBJ2-3; D tentatively fits TRBD1 or TRBD2 (6 bases each). Specimen: PBMCs or a T cell subset sorted from them (not recorded which). The clonotype comes from an adult woman who had mild COVID-19 (a few samples of this study predate the infection). Cell type and time point are not known. In nucleotides, the CDR3 is TGCGCCAGCAGCGGGGGGCGCGCGGGAGATACGCAGTATTTT. Its translation: CASSGGRAGDTQYF.